This T cell receptor (beta chain) originates from a study of T cell clonality in common variable immunodeficiency. Profiling relied on immunoSEQ multiplex PCR, and the TCRdb table lists in-frame clones only, not all of them. The specimen gives tens of thousands of clones without singletons; the ten biggest hold over 9%. Regarding the study as a whole: Fewer deletions and N-nucleotide insertions were reportedly seen in common variable immunodeficiency TCR beta sequences.

There are many counts of this clone. Its antigen is not known. The read falls 3 residues short of the CDR3 end, and the missing part is taken from the germline J gene. Germline V gene sequence: CDR1 SNHLY, CDR2 FYNNEI. The trim removed 8 bases at V and 5 bases at J, leaving 10 bases unmatched. This CDR3 region has 14 residues. This chain links TRBV2 with TRBJ1-1; 8 nucleotides align to TRBD1. The TCR comes from a person aged 18 to 70 in good health. The sequencing input was peripheral blood mononuclear cells. Partial CDR3 DNA: TGTGCCAGCTTACAGGGGGGCGACTCTACTGAA. It codes for CASLQGGDSTE. The full CDR3 protein reads CASLQGGDSTEAFF.